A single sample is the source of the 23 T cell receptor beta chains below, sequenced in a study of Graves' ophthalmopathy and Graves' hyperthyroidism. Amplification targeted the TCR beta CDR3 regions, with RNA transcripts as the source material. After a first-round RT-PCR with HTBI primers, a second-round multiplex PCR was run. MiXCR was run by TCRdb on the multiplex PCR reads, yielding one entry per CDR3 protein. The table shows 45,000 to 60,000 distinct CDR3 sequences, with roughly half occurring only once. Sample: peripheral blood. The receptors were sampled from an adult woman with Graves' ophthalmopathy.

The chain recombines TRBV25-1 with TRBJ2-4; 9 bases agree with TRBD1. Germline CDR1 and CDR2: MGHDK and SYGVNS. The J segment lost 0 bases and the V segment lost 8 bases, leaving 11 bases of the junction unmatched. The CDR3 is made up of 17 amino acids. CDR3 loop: CASSLSDRGVAKNIQYF. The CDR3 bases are TGTGCCAGCTCACTCTCGGACAGGGGAGTAGCCAAAAACATTCAGTACTTC.

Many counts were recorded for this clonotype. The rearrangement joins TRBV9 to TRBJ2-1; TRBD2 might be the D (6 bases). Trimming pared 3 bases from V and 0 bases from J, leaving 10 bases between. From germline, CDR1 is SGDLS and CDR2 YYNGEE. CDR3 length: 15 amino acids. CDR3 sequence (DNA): TGTGCCAGCAGCGACGGGAGAATCTCCTACAATGAGCAGTTCTTC. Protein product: CASSDGRISYNEQFF.

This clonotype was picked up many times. In DNA form, the CDR3 reads TGCGCCAGCAGCCTTCTGGGACTCGGGCTCACAGATACGCAGTATTTT. It yields the protein CASSLLGLGLTDTQYF. V is TRBV4-3 and J is TRBJ2-3; D perhaps matches TRBD2 (6 bases). Trimming took 4 bases from V and 2 from J, leaving 16 bases between them. Germline values: CDR1 LGHNA, CDR2 YSLEER. The CDR3 runs to 16 residues.

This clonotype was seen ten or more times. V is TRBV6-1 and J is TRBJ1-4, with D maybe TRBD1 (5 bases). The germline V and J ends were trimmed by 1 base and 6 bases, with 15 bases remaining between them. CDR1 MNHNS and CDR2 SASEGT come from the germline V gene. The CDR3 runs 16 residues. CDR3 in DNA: TGTGCCAGCAGTGAAGTTCAGGGAATAGGGGATGAAAAACTGTTTTTT. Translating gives CASSEVQGIGDEKLFF.

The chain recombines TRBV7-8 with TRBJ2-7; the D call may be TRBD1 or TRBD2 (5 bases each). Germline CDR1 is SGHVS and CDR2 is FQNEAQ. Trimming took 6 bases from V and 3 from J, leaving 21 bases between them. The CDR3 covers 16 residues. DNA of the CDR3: TGTGCCAGCAGAAAAAGGGGTTCAAGAGACTACTACGAGCAGTACTTC. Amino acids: CASRKRGSRDYYEQYF.

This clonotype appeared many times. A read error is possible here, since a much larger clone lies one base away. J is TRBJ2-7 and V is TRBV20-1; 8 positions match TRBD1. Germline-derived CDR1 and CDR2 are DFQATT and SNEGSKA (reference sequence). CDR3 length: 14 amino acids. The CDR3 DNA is TGCAGTGCCCCCGGACAGGGTTGGCGCGACGTGCAGCACTTC. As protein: CSAPGQGWRDVQHF.

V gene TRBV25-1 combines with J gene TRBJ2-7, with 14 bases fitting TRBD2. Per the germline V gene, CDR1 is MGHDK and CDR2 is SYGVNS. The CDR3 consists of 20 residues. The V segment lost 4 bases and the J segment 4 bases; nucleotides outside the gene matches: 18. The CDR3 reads CASSVDTGTSGSSGGYEQYF. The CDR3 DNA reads TGTGCCAGCAGTGTCGACACCGGGACTAGCGGGAGCTCGGGTGGGTACGAGCAGTACTTC.

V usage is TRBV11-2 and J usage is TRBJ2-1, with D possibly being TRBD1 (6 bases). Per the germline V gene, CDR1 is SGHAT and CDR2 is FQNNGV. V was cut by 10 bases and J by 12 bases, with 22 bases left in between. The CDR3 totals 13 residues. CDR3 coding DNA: TGTGCCAACAACTTTCACCAAGGACAGTGGCAGTTCTTC. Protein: CANNFHQGQWQFF. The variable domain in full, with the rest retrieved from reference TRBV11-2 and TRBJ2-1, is EAGVAQSPRYKIIEKRQSVAFWCNPISGHATLYWYQQILGQGPKLLIQFQNNGVVDDSQLPKDRFSAERLKGVDSTLKIQPAKLEDSAVYLCANNFHQGQWQFFGPGTRLTVL.

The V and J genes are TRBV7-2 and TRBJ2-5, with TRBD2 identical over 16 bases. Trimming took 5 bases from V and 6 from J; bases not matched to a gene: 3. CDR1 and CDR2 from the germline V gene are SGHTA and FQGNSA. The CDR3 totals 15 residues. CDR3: CASSLGLAGGQTQYF. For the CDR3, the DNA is TGTGCCAGCAGCCTGGGACTAGCGGGAGGGCAGACCCAGTACTTC.

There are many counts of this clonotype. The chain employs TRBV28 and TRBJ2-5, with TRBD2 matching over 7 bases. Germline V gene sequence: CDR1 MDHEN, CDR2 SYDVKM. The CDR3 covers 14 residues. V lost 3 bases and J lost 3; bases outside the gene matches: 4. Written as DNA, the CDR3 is TGTGCCAGCAGTTTGGGTGGGAGGGAAGAGACCCAGTACTTC. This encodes CASSLGGREETQYF.

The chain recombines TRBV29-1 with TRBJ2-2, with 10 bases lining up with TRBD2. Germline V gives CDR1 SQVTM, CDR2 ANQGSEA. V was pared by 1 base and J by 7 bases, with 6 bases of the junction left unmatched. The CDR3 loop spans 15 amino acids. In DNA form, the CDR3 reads TGCAGCGTTGAAGTGTCTAGCGGGAGTATCGGGGAGCTGTTTTTT. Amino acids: CSVEVSSGSIGELFF.

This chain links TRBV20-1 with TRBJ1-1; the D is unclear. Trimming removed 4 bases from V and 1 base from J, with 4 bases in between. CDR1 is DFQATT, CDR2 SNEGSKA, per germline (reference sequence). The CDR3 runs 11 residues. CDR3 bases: TGCAGTGCTAAGCGGAACACTGAAGCTTTCTTT. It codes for CSAKRNTEAFF.

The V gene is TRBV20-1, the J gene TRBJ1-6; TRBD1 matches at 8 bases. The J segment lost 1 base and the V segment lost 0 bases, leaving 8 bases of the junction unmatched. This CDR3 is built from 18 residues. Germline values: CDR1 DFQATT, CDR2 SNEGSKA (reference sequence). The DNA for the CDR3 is TGCAGTGCTAGAGATAGGCAGGGGGCAGTTTCCTATAATTCACCCCTCCACTTT. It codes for CSARDRQGAVSYNSPLHF.

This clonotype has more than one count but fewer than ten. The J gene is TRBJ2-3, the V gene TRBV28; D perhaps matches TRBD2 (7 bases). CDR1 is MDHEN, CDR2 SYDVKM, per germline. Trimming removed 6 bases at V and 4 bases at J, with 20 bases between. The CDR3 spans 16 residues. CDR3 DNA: TGTGCCAGCAGGGAATGGGGGGGGCCGGATTCAGATACGCAGTATTTT. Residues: CASREWGGPDSDTQYF.

The CDR3 reads CASSRVRAETQYF. Here the CDR3 DNA reads TGTGCCAGCAGCCGGGTCCGGGCGGAGACCCAGTACTTC. J is TRBJ2-5 and V is TRBV7-2; D gene ambiguous. CDR1 and CDR2 from the germline V gene are SGHTA and FQGNSA. The CDR3 has 13 amino acids. The ends were cut back, 5 bases at V and 5 bases at J, with 12 bases in the middle.

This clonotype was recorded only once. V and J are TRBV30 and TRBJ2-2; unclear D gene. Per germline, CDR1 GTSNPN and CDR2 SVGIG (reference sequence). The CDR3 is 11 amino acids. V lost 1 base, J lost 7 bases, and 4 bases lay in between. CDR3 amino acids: CAWSEIGELFF. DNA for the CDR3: TGTGCCTGGAGTGAAATCGGGGAGCTGTTTTTT.

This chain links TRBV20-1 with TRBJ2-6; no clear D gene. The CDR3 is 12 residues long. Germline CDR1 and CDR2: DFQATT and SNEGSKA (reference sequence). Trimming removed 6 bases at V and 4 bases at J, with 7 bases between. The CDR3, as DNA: TGCAGTGCGTCTACAGGGGCCAACGTCCTGACTTTC. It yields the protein CSASTGANVLTF.

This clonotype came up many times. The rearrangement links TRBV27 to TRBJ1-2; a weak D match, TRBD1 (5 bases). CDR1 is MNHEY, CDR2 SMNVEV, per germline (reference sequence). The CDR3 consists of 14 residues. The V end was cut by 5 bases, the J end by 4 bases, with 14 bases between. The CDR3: CASSTWDGTYGYTF. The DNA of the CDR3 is TGTGCCAGCAGTACGTGGGACGGGACCTATGGCTACACCTTC.

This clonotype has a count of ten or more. The CDR3 loop reads CASSALPETQYF. In DNA form, the CDR3 reads TGTGCCAGCTCCGCCCTCCCGGAGACCCAGTACTTC. This rearrangement joins TRBV3-1 to TRBJ2-5; D gene uncertain. The CDR3 contains 12 residues. CDR1 is LGHDT, CDR2 YNNKEL, per germline (reference sequence). The V end was cut by 8 bases, the J end by 5 bases, with 12 bases between.

CDR3 residues: CATSDPDGDEQFF. The CDR3 DNA is TGTGCCACCAGTGATCCGGACGGGGATGAGCAGTTCTTC. The V call is TRBV24-1, the J call TRBJ2-1, with D possibly TRBD2 on 5 matching bases. Germline V gives CDR1 KGHDR, CDR2 SFDVKD. V gave up 3 bases and J gave up 8 bases, with 10 bases separating them. The CDR3 is 13 amino acids.

CDR3 protein: CASSLEVGLANEQYF. For the CDR3, the DNA is TGTGCCAGCAGCTTAGAGGTGGGACTAGCAAACGAGCAGTACTTC. This chain connects TRBV11-2 to TRBJ2-7, with 9 bases identical to TRBD2. Germline V CDR1 and CDR2: SGHAT, FQNNGV. Trimming at V came to 0 bases and at J to 5 bases, leaving 5 bases not matched to a gene. The CDR3 totals 15 residues.

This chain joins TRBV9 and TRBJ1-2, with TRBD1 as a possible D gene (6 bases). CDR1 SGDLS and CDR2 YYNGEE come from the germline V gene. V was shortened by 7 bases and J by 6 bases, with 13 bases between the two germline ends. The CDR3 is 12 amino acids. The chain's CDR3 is CASEGGGDGYTF. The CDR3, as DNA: TGTGCCAGCGAGGGGGGGGGCGATGGCTACACCTTC.

In DNA, the CDR3 is TGCGCCAGCCCTAACAGGGCGGGAGGGGGCAATGAGCAGTTCTTC. This encodes CASPNRAGGGNEQFF. V is TRBV10-1 and J is TRBJ2-1, with 9 positions matching TRBD2. Germline V CDR1 and CDR2: WNHNN, SYGVQD (reference sequence). Trimming at V came to 8 bases and at J to 6 bases, leaving 11 bases not matched to a gene. The CDR3 totals 15 residues.